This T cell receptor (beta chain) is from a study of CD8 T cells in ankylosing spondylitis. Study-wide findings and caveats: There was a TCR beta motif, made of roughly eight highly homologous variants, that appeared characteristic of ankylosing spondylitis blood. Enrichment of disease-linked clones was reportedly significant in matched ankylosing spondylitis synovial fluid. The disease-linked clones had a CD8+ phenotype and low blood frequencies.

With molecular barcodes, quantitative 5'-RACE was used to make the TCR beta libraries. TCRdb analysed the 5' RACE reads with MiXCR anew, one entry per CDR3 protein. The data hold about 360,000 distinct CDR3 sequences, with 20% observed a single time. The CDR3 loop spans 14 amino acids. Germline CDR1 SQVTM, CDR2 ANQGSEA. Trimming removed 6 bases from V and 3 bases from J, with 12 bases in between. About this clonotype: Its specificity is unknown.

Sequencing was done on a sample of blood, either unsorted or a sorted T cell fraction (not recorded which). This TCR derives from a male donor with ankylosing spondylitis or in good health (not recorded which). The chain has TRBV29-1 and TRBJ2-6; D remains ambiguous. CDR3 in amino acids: CSVVESHGANVLTF. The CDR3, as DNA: TGCAGCGTCGTCGAATCTCATGGGGCCAACGTCCTGACTTTC.